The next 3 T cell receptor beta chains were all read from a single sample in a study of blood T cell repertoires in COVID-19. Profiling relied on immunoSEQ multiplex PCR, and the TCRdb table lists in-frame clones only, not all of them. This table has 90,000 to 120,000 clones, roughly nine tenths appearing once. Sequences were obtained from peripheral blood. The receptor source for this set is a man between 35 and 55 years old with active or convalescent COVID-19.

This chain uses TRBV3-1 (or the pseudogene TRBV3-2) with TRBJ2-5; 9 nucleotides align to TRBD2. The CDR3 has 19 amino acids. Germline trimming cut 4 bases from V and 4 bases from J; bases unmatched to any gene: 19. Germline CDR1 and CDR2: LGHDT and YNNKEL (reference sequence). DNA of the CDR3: TGTGCCAGCAGCCCGCATGGACAGATAGCGGGAGCGGGGGGAGAGACCCAGTACTTC. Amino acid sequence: CASSPHGQIAGAGGETQYF.

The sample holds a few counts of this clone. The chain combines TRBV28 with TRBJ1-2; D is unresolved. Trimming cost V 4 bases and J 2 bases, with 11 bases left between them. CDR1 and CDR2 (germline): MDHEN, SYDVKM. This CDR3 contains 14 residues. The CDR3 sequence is CASSSHGRNYGYTF. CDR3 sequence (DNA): TGTGCCAGCAGTTCCCATGGCAGGAACTATGGCTACACCTTC.

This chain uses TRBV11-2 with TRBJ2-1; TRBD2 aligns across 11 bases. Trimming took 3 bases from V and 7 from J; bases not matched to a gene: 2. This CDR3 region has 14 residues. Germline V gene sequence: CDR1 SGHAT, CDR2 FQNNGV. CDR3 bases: TGTGCCAGCAGCTTGACTAGCGGGAAGAATGAGCAGTTCTTC. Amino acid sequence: CASSLTSGKNEQFF.